The 6 T cell receptor beta chains below all came from one sample that was sequenced in a study of T cell changes during pregnancy in multiple sclerosis. TCRdb keeps only in-frame clones here, not all; method: immunoSEQ multiplex PCR. Counted here are around 100,000 clones, about 91% occurring once; the ten biggest clones make up 3% to 3.5%. The sequenced sample was peripheral blood, obtained in the second trimester of pregnancy. The source of these receptors is a female donor with multiple sclerosis, enrolled in a pregnancy study.

V gene TRBV14 combines with J gene TRBJ2-5; D may be TRBD2 (6 bases). The CDR3 consists of 16 residues. Trimming took 3 bases from V and 1 from J, leaving 15 bases between them. Germline CDR1 and CDR2: SGHDN and FVKESK. In DNA, the CDR3 is TGTGCCAGCAGCCACGGGGGTAGCGGCATCCAAGAGACCCAGTACTTC. Translating gives CASSHGGSGIQETQYF.

The rearrangement links TRBV19 to TRBJ1-1; 7 nucleotides match TRBD1. CDR1 and CDR2 (germline): LNHDA, SQIVND (reference sequence). The CDR3 is 13 residues long. Germline trimming cut 7 bases from V and 3 bases from J; bases unmatched to any gene: 5. Written as DNA, the CDR3 is TGTGCCAGTATCGGCAGGGGGTACACTGAAGCTTTCTTT. Protein: CASIGRGYTEAFF.

CDR3 sequence: CASSTTGTTDTQYF. CDR3 bases: TGTGCCAGTAGTACGACAGGGACCACAGATACGCAGTATTTT. The chain carries TRBV19 and TRBJ2-3; 7 nucleotides match TRBD1. This CDR3 has 14 residues. Germline V gives CDR1 LNHDA, CDR2 SQIVND (reference sequence). V was clipped by 4 bases and J by 2 bases; unmatched bases: 3. Supplemented by reference TRBV19 and TRBJ2-3, the full variable domain reads DGGITQSPKYLFRKEGQNVTLSCEQNLNHDAMYWYRQDPGQGLRLIYYSQIVNDFQKGDIAEGYSVSREKKESFPLTVTSAQKNPTAFYLCASSTTGTTDTQYFGPGTRLTVL.

The rearrangement joins TRBV2 to TRBJ1-4; perhaps TRBD1 as D (5 bases). The germline V and J ends were trimmed by 5 bases and 7 bases, with 14 bases remaining between them. Germline values: CDR1 SNHLY, CDR2 FYNNEI. CDR3 length: 14 residues. The DNA of the CDR3 is TGTGCCAGCAGTAGTCAGGGAGGCGGTGAAAAACTGTTTTTT. Protein product: CASSSQGGGEKLFF.

This chain connects TRBV14 to TRBJ1-1; D gene uncertain. The CDR3 runs to 17 residues. V shed 0 bases and J shed 6 bases, with 20 bases lying between them. Germline assignment: CDR1 SGHDN and CDR2 FVKESK. This CDR3 reads CASSQEVAKRRSPEAFF. DNA of the CDR3: TGTGCCAGCAGCCAAGAGGTAGCAAAACGACGGAGTCCTGAAGCTTTCTTT.

A few counts support this clone. CDR3 amino acids: CASSQVNMSAAAFF. The CDR3 nucleotides read TGCGCCAGCAGCCAAGTTAATATGTCAGCGGCAGCTTTCTTT. The chain recombines TRBV4-3 with TRBJ1-1; D gene unclear. The V gene's germline CDR1 is LGHNA and CDR2 YSLEER. V gave up 1 base and J gave up 10 bases, with 16 bases separating them. CDR3 length: 14 amino acids.